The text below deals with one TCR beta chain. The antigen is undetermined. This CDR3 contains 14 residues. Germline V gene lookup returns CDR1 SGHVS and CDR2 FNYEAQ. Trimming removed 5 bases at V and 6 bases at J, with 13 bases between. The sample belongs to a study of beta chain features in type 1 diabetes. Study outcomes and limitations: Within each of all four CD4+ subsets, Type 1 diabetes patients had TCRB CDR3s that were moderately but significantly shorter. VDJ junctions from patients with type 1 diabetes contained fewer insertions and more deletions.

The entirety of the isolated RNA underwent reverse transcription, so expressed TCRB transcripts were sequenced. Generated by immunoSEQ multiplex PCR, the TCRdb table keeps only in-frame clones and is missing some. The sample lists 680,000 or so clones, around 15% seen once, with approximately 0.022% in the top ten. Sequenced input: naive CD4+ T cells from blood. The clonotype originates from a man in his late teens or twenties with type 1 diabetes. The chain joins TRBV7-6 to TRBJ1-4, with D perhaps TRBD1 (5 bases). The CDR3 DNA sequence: TGTGCCAGCAGCCCGATTGGGACCTATGAAAAACTGTTTTTT. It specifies CASSPIGTYEKLFF.